Included here is one T cell receptor (beta chain) sequence, with context. This receptor's antigen is unknown. Qualities for individual bases were not recorded, and no much larger clone is one base off. This sample was included in a study of blood T cell repertoires in COVID-19 (dated by TCRdb to between 2020 and 2021). In the study overall: Samples from collaborators originated in the United States, Italy and Spain and spanned both the acute and convalescent phases of COVID-19. Samples came from the ongoing ImmuneRACE study (first 160 participants) plus 1,254 subjects from 6 global collaborators. Where available, HLA class I and class II types were obtained from metadata supplied by the sample provider rather than from assay-based typing. Nearly every sample came with metadata listing a de-identified subject ID, COVID-19 status, age in years and sex. A freely available public database, intended as a resource for researchers studying the immune response to SARS-CoV-2, is where the repertoires were released. The material from the prospective study consisted of cDNA or gDNA derived from T cells, B-cell-depleted T cells, or PBMCs. Deeply sampled blood TCRbeta repertoires from subjects exposed to, actively infected with, or recovered from COVID-19 were included in the dataset.

V loses 5 bases at its end and J loses 2 bases; junction bases beyond the gene matches: 2. The CDR3 goes from the cysteine to the phenylalanine over 12 residues. Only the CDR3 region is kept as DNA, spanning 36 bases read in frame from base 1. CDR1 and CDR2 were assigned from the germline V gene as SQVTM and ANQGSEA. TCRbeta CDR3 regions were amplified from genomic DNA by means of the immunoSEQ Assay, a bias-controlled multiplex PCR. As for the original processing: The number of nucleated cells in each sample was estimated by amplification of reference gene primers within the assay. To quantify the absolute abundance of each unique TCRbeta CDR3 rearrangement, sequence reads were collapsed and filtered. For each sample, productive Simpson clonality was calculated by taking the square root of Simpson's diversity index across productive rearrangements. In TCRdb, the immuneACCESS table is reduced to in-frame sequences with V and J assigned. These tables do not hold every clone; where another copy was compared, an unresolved V gene accounts for under half, and the others remain unexplained. The DNA was the basis for D and trimming; V, J and clone size are from that table. This sample holds 200,000 to 300,000 clones; around 86% were observed only once. Clones ranked in the top ten supply roughly 2.6% of the sample.

Participants in the prospective study were aged roughly 18 to 90 years, lived in 20 to 30 United States geographic areas, and enrolled through a virtual design. In the prospective study, participants were assigned to cohorts based on the clinical history participants reported in a screening survey and a study questionnaire. ImmuneRACE Cohort 3 recovered participants were defined by two consecutive negative NP/OP PCR tests, healthcare professional clearance, or symptom resolution. In the prospective study, mobile phlebotomists collected whole blood, serum and a nasopharyngeal or oropharyngeal swab from each participant. Additional blood draws and questionnaires over a 2-month period could optionally be provided by prospective study participants. Before DNA extraction, blood samples from the prospective study were shipped at room temperature or frozen. What the work shows at the level of the full study, not this receptor alone: The quantity of clinical and demographic metadata differed by source and by participant and was supplied without curation.

Sequenced: PBMCs or T cells enriched from blood (not recorded which). This clonotype originated in a woman between 18 and 30 years old who had recovered from COVID-19. In this chain, TRBV29-1 is recombined with TRBJ1-2, and TRBD1 matches 7 of the central bases. The CDR3 region: CSVRGPNYGYTF. The DNA reads TGCAGCGTTAGGGGGCCAAACTATGGCTACACCTTC.